The rows below give T cell receptor beta chains drawn from one sample of a study of blood T cell repertoires in COVID-19. Profiled with immunoSEQ multiplex PCR; TCRdb holds only in-frame clones, not every one. The sample contains 110,000 or so clones, roughly four fifths of which appear only once. Sequences were obtained from peripheral blood. These TCRs come from a human donor in a cohort sampled during active COVID-19. Both conserved end residues are part of each CDR3. D genes are given only for firm matches. For some rows the clone size is stated as once, few or many, or as a class when expanded; others skip it.

D	J	V	size	DNA	CDR3
TRBD1	TRBJ1-5	TRBV28	few	TGTGCCAGCAGTCGAAGAGGACAGGGGGGACAGCCCCAGCATTTT	CASSRRGQGGQPQHF
TRBD1	TRBJ1-2	TRBV20-1	many	TGCAGTGCTAGTCGACCGGGACAGGGAATACATGGCTACACCTTC	CSASRPGQGIHGYTF
.	TRBJ2-1	TRBV7-9	.	TGTGCCAGCAGCTTAGGGGAAGGACTGGGGAGCTCCTACAATGAGCAGTTCTTC	CASSLGEGLGSSYNEQFF
TRBD2	TRBJ2-3	TRBV3-1/TRBV3-2	.	TGTGCCAGCAGCCAAGGTTACGGGGGGGGGCCGAGCACAGATACGCAGTATTTT	CASSQGYGGGPSTDTQYF
.	TRBJ2-3	TRBV28	.	TGTGCCAGCAGTTTAGGCCCAGATACGCAGTATTTT	CASSLGPDTQYF
.	TRBJ2-2	TRBV7-9	.	TGTGCCAGCAGCTTCCAGGGCAGGGGAACCGGGGAGCTGTTTTTT	CASSFQGRGTGELFF
.	TRBJ2-7	TRBV6-1	.	TGTGCCAGCAGTGAAAGAGGAAACGAGCAGTACTTC	CASSERGNEQYF
.	TRBJ1-1	TRBV21-1	.	TGTGCCACCCTACATGACAGTCTGAACACTGAAGCTTTCTTT	CATLHDSLNTEAFF
.	TRBJ2-5	TRBV5-4	.	TGTGCCAGCAGCCCACCCGGGGGGCTCGGAGAGACCCAGTACTTC	CASSPPGGLGETQYF
TRBD1	TRBJ1-1	TRBV7-2	.	TGTGCCAGCAGCTCGGCCGACAGGGGGGGAACCACTGAAGCTTTCTTT	CASSSADRGGTTEAFF
.	TRBJ2-7	TRBV7-2	.	TGTGCCAGCAGCTTCCAGGCGAACTCCTACGAGCAGTACTTC	CASSFQANSYEQYF
.	TRBJ2-1	TRBV9	.	TGTGCCAGCAGCGTCCAGGGGAGCTCCTACAATGAGCAGTTCTTC	CASSVQGSSYNEQFF
.	TRBJ1-2	TRBV19	.	TGTGCCAGTAGTCCCCCCGGGACACTCCTTTACACCTTC	CASSPPGTLLYTF
TRBD2	TRBJ2-7	TRBV7-8	.	TGTGCCAGCAGCTTAGGTAGCGGGGGGGCCCTGTACGAGCAGTACTTC	CASSLGSGGALYEQYF
.	TRBJ2-5	TRBV19	.	TGTGCCAGTGCTAACGGACATTTCCAAGAGACCCAGTACTTC	CASANGHFQETQYF
.	TRBJ2-5	TRBV19	.	TGTGCCAGTAGTCTCGCGGGGGCCCAAGAGACCCAGTACTTC	CASSLAGAQETQYF
.	TRBJ2-2	TRBV3-1/TRBV3-2	.	TGTGCCAGCAGCCTTACGAGGCAGAACACCGGGGAGCTGTTTTTT	CASSLTRQNTGELFF
TRBD1	TRBJ1-1	TRBV29-1	.	TGCAGCGCATCTGGACAGGGAAGCACTGAAGCTTTCTTT	CSASGQGSTEAFF
.	TRBJ2-3	TRBV6-2/TRBV6-3	.	TGTGCCAGCAGTTACTCCCGCGGACTAAGCACAGATACGCAGTATTTT	CASSYSRGLSTDTQYF
.	TRBJ2-7	TRBV4-3	.	TGCGCCAGCAGCCAAGAAGGGGGTTACGAGCAGTACTTC	CASSQEGGYEQYF
TRBD1	TRBJ2-2	TRBV2	.	TGTGCCAGCAGTGAAGCACACTCACCTCGGACAGGGCTCGGGAACACCGGGGAGCTGTTTTTT	CASSEAHSPRTGLGNTGELFF
.	TRBJ2-7	TRBV6-2/TRBV6-3	.	TGTGCCAGCAGTTTCCCCCCGGACAAACACTACGAGCAGTACTTC	CASSFPPDKHYEQYF
.	TRBJ2-3	TRBV2	.	TGTGCCAGCATGCAGGGGCGCGGGCCAGATACGCAGTATTTT	CASMQGRGPDTQYF
.	TRBJ2-3	TRBV2	.	TGTGCCAGCAGTGCCCAGGGGCAAACTAGCACAGATACGCAGTATTTT	CASSAQGQTSTDTQYF
.	TRBJ2-2	TRBV6-5	.	TGTGCCAGCAGTTACGGGGCAGTGAGTAACACCGGGGAGCTGTTTTTT	CASSYGAVSNTGELFF
TRBD1	TRBJ1-4	TRBV19	.	TGTGCCAGTAGACGCACAGGGGACAGGGATGAAAAACTGTTTTTT	CASRRTGDRDEKLFF
TRBD1	TRBJ2-7	TRBV5-6	.	TGTGCCAGCAGCGTCCGGGACAGGGGCTACGAGCAGTACTTC	CASSVRDRGYEQYF
TRBD2	TRBJ2-2	TRBV5-1	once	TGCGCCAGCAGCTGGGACGGTAGCGGGGGGACCGGGGAGCTGTTTTTT	CASSWDGSGGTGELFF
.	TRBJ1-3	TRBV19	.	TGTGCCAGTAGGTTAGGGGTAACCTCTGGAAACACCATATATTTT	CASRLGVTSGNTIYF
.	TRBJ2-2	TRBV5-6	once	TGTGCCAGCAGCTTCAGGGGTGAGGGGTACACCGGGGAGCTGTTTTTT	CASSFRGEGYTGELFF
.	TRBJ1-2	TRBV5-1	.	TGCGCCAGCAGCTTAGATGGACAATCTAACTATGGCTACACCTTC	CASSLDGQSNYGYTF
.	TRBJ2-7	TRBV11-2	few	TGTGCCAGCAGCGACTCCCTTAGCCTAGAAACTTACTTC	CASSDSLSLETYF
.	TRBJ2-6	TRBV2	many	TGTGCCAGCAGTGGACACTCTGGGGCCAACGTCCTGACTTTC	CASSGHSGANVLTF
.	TRBJ1-1	TRBV29-1	.	TGCAGCGTTGACAAGGGACTCAACACTGAAGCTTTCTTT	CSVDKGLNTEAFF
TRBD2	TRBJ2-1	TRBV19	.	TGTGCCAGTAGTCCCCGGGGGGGCTCCTACAATGAGCAGTTCTTC	CASSPRGGSYNEQFF
TRBD1	TRBJ1-3	TRBV28	.	TGTGCCAGCAGTACAGGGGCTGGAAACACCATATATTTT	CASSTGAGNTIYF
.	TRBJ1-1	TRBV6-5	.	TGTGCCGGGCGGGAGGCCCCGGACACTGAAGCTTTCTTT	CAGREAPDTEAFF
TRBD1	TRBJ1-4	TRBV2	.	TGTGCCAGCTGTCCCGGGACAGGTGATGAAAAACTGTTTTTT	CASCPGTGDEKLFF
.	TRBJ1-6	TRBV11-2	.	TGTGCCAGCTCCGGGACACATAATTCACCCCTCCACTTT	CASSGTHNSPLHF